Listed below are T cell receptor beta chains from one sample, sequenced in a study of T cell responses to AZD1222 COVID-19 vaccine. Produced via immunoSEQ multiplex PCR; TCRdb's table is partial and in-frame only. The table shows some 170,000 clones, with roughly 92% occurring only once. The specimen was peripheral blood, collected 28 days after the second AZD1222 dose. The receptors stem from an adult who received the AZD1222 COVID-19 vaccine. CDR3s include the opening cysteine and the closing phenylalanine or tryptophan. Each record gives: V gene, CDR3 protein.

TRBV2 | CASIRVAEAFF
TRBV18 | CASSPGTGYSPLHF
TRBV24-1 | CATSDTGVTTGELFF
TRBV6-2/TRBV6-3 | CASSFRGLLYNEQFF
TRBV6-5 | CASSYSSAGQETQYF
TRBV7-8 | CASSRTGGSPYEQYF
TRBV6-5 | CASGAALGRDEQYF
TRBV10-2 | CASSEGSGSYEQYF
TRBV30 | CAWNTHRRNTEAFF
TRBV5-4 | CASSLARGLDYGYTF
TRBV7-9 | CAVSLAGGVDTQYF
TRBV10-2 | CASSVFRANTEAFF
TRBV6-4 | CASTNGLAGEEDTQYF
TRBV12-3/TRBV12-4 | CASTVGQHYEQYF
TRBV2 | CASSSSTDTQYF
TRBV27 | CASSLMVGTNEKLFF
TRBV18 | CASGSDLNTEAFF